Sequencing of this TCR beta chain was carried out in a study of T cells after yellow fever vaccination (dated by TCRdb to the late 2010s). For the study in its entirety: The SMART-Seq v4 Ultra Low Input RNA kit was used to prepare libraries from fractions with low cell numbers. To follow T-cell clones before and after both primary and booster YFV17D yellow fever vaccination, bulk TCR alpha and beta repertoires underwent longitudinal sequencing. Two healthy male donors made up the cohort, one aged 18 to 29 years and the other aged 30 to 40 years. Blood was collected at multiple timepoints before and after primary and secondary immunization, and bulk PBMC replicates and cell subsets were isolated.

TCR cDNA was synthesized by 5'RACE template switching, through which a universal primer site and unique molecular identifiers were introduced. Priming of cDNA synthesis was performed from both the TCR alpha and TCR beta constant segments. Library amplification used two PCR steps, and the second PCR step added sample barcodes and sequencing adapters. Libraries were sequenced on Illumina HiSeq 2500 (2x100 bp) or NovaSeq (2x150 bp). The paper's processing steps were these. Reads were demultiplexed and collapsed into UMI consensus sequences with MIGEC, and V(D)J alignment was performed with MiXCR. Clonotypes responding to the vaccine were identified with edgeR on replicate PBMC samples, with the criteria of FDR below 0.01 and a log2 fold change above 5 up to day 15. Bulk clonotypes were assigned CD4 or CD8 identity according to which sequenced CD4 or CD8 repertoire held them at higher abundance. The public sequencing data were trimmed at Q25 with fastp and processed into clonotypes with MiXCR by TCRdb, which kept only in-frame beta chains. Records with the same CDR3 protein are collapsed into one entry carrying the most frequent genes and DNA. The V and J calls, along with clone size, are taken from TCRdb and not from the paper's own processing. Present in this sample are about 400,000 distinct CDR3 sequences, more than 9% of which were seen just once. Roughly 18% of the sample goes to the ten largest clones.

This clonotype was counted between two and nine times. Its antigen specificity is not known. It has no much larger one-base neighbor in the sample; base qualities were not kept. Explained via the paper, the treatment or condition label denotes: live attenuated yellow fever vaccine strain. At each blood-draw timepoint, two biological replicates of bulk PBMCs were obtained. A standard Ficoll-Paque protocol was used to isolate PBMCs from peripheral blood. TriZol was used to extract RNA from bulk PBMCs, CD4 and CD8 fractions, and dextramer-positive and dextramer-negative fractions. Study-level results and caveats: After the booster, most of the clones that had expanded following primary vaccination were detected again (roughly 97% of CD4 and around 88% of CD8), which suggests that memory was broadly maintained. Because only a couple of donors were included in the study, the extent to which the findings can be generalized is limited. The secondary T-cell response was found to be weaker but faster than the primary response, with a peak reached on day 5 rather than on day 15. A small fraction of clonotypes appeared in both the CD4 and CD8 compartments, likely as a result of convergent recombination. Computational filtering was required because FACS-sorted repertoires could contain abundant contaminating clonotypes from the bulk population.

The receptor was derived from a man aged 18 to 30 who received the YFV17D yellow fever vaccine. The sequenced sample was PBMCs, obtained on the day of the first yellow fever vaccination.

The DNA sequence is given as TGCGCCAGCAGCCAAGTCGGTGGCCCGGGAGGGGTAGGGACTGAAGCTTTCTTT. This encodes CASSQVGGPGGVGTEAFF. Recombination joined TRBV4-1 with TRBJ1-1, and perhaps TRBD1 as D gene, on 5 matching bases. The CDR3, from cysteine to phenylalanine, totals 18 residues. The DNA shown is the 54-base CDR3, in frame from base 1. V is cut by 1 base and J by 5 bases, and the space between the germline ends is 23 bases. The germline V gene yields MGHRA for CDR1 and YSYEKL for CDR2.